This T cell receptor (beta chain) was identified in a study of radiotherapy plus CTLA-4 blockade in lung cancer. The study, taken as a whole, reports: Once radiotherapy plus ipilimumab had been given, TCR clones derived from tumor expanded in blood.

Some clones are missing from TCRdb's copy, which holds only in-frame ones; the method was immunoSEQ multiplex PCR. The data show tens of thousands of clones, around nine tenths seen once. A word on this clone: The antigen is unknown.

The ends were cut back, 0 bases at V and 0 bases at J, with 5 bases in the middle. The CDR3 spans 14 residues. Germline V CDR1 and CDR2: SEHNR, FQNEAQ (reference sequence). This receptor was identified in a human donor with non-small cell lung cancer whose response to radiotherapy plus ipilimumab could not be evaluated. Sample: peripheral blood, taken from a patient treated with radiotherapy plus ipilimumab. The chain uses TRBV7-9 and TRBJ1-1; D is perhaps TRBD1 (5 bases). CDR3 coding DNA: TGTGCCAGCAGCTTAGCCAGGGTGAACACTGAAGCTTTCTTT. Protein: CASSLARVNTEAFF.